This T cell receptor beta chain was documented in a study of T cell changes during pregnancy in multiple sclerosis. Deletions cut 0 bases from V and 4 bases from J, with 14 bases between. Germline V CDR1 and CDR2: SGHNT, YYREEE (reference sequence). The CDR3 is 15 residues long. Profiled with immunoSEQ multiplex PCR; TCRdb holds only in-frame clones, not every one. The sample contains 20,000 to 25,000 clones, around 90% of which appear only once. The chain joins TRBV5-4 to TRBJ2-7; D is unresolved. The input for sequencing was CD4+ T cells from peripheral blood mononuclear cells, taken in the third trimester of pregnancy. The origin of this receptor is a female donor with multiple sclerosis, enrolled in a pregnancy study. CDR3 protein: CASSLGGGNSYEQYF. CDR3 DNA: TGTGCCAGCAGCTTGGGAGGTGGAAACTCTTACGAGCAGTACTTC.